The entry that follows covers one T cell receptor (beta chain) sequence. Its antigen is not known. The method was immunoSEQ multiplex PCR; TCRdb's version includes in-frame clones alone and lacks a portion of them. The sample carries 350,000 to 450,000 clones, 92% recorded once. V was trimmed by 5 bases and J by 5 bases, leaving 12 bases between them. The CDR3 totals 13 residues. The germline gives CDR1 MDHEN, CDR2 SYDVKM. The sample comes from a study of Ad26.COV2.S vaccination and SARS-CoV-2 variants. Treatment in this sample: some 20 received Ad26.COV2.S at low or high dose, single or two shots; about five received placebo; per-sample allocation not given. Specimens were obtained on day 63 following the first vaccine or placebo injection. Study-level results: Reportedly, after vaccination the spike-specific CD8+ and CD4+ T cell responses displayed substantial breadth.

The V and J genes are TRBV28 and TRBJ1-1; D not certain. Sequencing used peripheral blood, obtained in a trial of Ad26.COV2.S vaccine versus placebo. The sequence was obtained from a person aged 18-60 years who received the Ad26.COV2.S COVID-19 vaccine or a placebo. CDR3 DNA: TGTGCCAGCAGTCCTGGTCTGGGGACTGAAGCTTTCTTT. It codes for CASSPGLGTEAFF.